Given below is one T cell receptor (beta chain) in context. The entry originates in a study of T cell changes during pregnancy in multiple sclerosis. The germline V gene encodes CDR1 SGHNT and CDR2 YYREEE (reference sequence). Trimming stripped 0 bases from V and 3 bases from J, with 7 bases between. This CDR3 is built from 14 residues. Sequenced by immunoSEQ multiplex PCR; TCRdb stores in-frame clones only, minus some. The sample gives approximately 51,000 clones, about 90% of which show up once; 0.45% to 0.65% is in the top ten. This receptor was obtained from a female donor with multiple sclerosis, enrolled in a pregnancy study. This sample comprised CD4+ T cells from peripheral blood mononuclear cells, obtained after pregnancy. The J gene is TRBJ1-5, the V gene TRBV5-4; TRBD1 is a possible D gene (5 bases). Written as DNA, the CDR3 is TGTGCCAGCAGCTTGGGGGGACTCAATCAGCCCCAGCATTTT. Protein product: CASSLGGLNQPQHF.